The 6 T cell receptor beta chains below all came from one sample that was sequenced in a study of T cells in Graves' hyperthyroidism and ophthalmopathy. Authors of the study amplified TCR beta CDR3 regions from RNA transcripts. A set of HTBI primers served as the primers for a first-round RT-PCR of the TCR CDR3. TCRdb recomputed calls from the multiplex PCR reads with MiXCR, one row per CDR3 protein. The sample has 250,000 to 300,000 distinct CDR3 sequences, about 14% seen once. The sequenced sample consisted of blood. The receptors come from a woman in her thirties or forties with Graves' hyperthyroidism that later progressed to Graves' ophthalmopathy.

V usage is TRBV7-4 and J usage is TRBJ2-2; D is possibly TRBD2 (6 bases). This CDR3 contains 16 residues. Germline V gives CDR1 SGHVT, CDR2 SQSDAQ. V was pared by 1 base and J by 1 base, with 10 bases between. The CDR3, as DNA: TGTGCCAGCAGCTTAGTGAGGACTATGAACACCGGGGAGCTGTTTTTT. Its translation is CASSLVRTMNTGELFF.

CDR3: CASSLVGDAFYGYTF. In DNA form, the CDR3 reads TGTGCCAGCAGCTTAGTGGGGGACGCATTCTATGGCTACACCTTC. The chain couples TRBV7-2 to TRBJ1-2; D is possibly TRBD1 (5 bases). Per the germline V gene, CDR1 is SGHTA and CDR2 is FQGNSA. The V gene lost 1 base and the J gene lost 4 bases, with 13 bases spanning the gap. The CDR3 is 15 amino acids.

There are many counts of this clonotype. The rearrangement links TRBV6-1 to TRBJ2-7; TRBD1 is a possible D gene (5 bases). Germline assignment: CDR1 MNHNS and CDR2 SASEGT. V gave up 7 bases and J gave up 0 bases, with 16 bases separating them. The CDR3 runs 15 residues. For the CDR3, the DNA is TGTGCCAGCACTTCGTCCTGGGGCAGCTCCTACGAGCAGTACTTC. This encodes CASTSSWGSSYEQYF.

This chain joins TRBV4-1 and TRBJ2-6; D uncertain. The CDR3 is 19 amino acids. Germline V gene sequence: CDR1 MGHRA, CDR2 YSYEKL. V was pared by 3 bases and J by 0 bases, with 18 bases between. DNA of the CDR3: TGCGCCAGCAGCCAGTGGGGAATACTTAAGGTCTCTGGGGCCAACGTCCTGACTTTC. This encodes CASSQWGILKVSGANVLTF.

The J gene is TRBJ1-5, the V gene TRBV4-1; D remains ambiguous. The CDR3 is made up of 15 amino acids. Germline values: CDR1 MGHRA, CDR2 YSYEKL. Trimming left V 2 bases short and J 4 bases short, with 12 bases between. The CDR3 DNA reads TGCGCCAGCAGCCAACCCTGGACGGGGAATCAGCCCCAGCATTTT. It is translated as CASSQPWTGNQPQHF.

Many counts were recorded for this clonotype. The CDR3 loop reads CASSVRAAHYGYTF. The CDR3, as DNA: TGTGCCAGCAGCGTTAGGGCAGCCCACTATGGCTACACCTTC. This chain connects TRBV9 to TRBJ1-2; D is ambiguous. CDR3 length: 14 amino acids. Germline V lookup: CDR1 SGDLS, CDR2 YYNGEE. V was cut by 2 bases and J by 3 bases, with 11 bases left in between.